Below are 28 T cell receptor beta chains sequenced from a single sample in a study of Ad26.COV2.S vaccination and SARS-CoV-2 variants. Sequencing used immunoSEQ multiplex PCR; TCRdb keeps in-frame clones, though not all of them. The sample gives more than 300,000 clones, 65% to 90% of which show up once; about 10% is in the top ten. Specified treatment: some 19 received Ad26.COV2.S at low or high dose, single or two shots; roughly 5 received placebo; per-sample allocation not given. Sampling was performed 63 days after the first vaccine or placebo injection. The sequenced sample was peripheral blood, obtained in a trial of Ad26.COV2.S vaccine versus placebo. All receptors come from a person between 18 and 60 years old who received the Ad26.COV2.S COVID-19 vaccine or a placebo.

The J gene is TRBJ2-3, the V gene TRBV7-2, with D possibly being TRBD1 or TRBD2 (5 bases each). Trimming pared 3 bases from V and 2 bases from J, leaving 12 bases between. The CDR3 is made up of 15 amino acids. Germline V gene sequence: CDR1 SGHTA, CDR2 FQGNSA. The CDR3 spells CASSFQGVFTDTQYF. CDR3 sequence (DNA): TGTGCCAGCAGCTTCCAGGGAGTCTTCACAGATACGCAGTATTTT.

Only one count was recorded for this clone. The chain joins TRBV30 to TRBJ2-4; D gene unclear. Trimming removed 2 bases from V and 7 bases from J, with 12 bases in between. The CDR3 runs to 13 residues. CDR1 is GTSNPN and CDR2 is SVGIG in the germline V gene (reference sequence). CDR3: CAWSYGEGNIQYF. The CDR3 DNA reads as TGTGCCTGGAGTTACGGAGAAGGGAACATTCAGTACTTC.

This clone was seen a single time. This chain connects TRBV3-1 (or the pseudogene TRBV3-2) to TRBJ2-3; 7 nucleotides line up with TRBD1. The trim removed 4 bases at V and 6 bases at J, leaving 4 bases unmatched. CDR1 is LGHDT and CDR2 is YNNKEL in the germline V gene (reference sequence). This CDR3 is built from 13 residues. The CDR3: CASSPTGVDTQYF. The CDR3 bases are TGTGCCAGCAGCCCCACAGGGGTTGATACGCAGTATTTT.

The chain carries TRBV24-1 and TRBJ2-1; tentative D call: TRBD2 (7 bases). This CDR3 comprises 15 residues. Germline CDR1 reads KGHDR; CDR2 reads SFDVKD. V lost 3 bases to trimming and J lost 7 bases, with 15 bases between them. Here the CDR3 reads CATSDGGAAWNEQFF. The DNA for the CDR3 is TGTGCCACCAGTGATGGGGGGGCAGCGTGGAATGAGCAGTTCTTC.

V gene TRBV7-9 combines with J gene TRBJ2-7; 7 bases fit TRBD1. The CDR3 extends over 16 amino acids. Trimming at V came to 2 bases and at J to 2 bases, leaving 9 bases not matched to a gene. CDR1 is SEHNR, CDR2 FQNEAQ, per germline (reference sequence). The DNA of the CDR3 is TGTGCCAGCAGCTTAATTGGGACAGACCATACCTACGAGCAGTACTTC. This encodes CASSLIGTDHTYEQYF.

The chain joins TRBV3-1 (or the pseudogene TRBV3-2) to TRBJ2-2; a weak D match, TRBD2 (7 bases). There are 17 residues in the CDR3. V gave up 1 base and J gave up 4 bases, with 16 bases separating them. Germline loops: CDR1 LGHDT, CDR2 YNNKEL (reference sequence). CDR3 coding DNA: TGTGCCAGCAGCCAAGGCGGGGGCAGGTTAGGCACCGGGGAGCTGTTTTTT. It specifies CASSQGGGRLGTGELFF.

CDR3 region: CASSPSGSTDTQYF. CDR3 nucleotides: TGTGCCAGCAGCCCGAGCGGGAGCACAGATACGCAGTATTTT. This chain connects TRBV7-9 to TRBJ2-3; weak D call: TRBD2 (6 bases). Trimming left V 5 bases short and J 0 bases short, with 9 bases between. The CDR3 covers 14 residues. CDR1 is SEHNR, CDR2 FQNEAQ, per germline (reference sequence).

CDR3 amino acids: CASSIRDSQETQYF. For the CDR3, the DNA is TGTGCCAGTAGTATCCGGGACAGCCAAGAGACCCAGTACTTC. The rearrangement links TRBV19 to TRBJ2-5; 7 nucleotides align to TRBD1. In germline, CDR1 is LNHDA, CDR2 SQIVND (reference sequence). The CDR3 is made up of 14 amino acids. The J segment lost 1 base and the V segment lost 3 bases, leaving 2 bases of the junction unmatched.

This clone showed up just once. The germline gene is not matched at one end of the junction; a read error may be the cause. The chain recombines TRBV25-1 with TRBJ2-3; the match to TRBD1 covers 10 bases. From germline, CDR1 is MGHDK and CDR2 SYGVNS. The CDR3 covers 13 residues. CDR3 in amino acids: CASSARDRGPLGF. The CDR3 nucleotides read TGTGCCAGCAGTGCCCGGGACAGGGGTCCCCTGGGGTTT.

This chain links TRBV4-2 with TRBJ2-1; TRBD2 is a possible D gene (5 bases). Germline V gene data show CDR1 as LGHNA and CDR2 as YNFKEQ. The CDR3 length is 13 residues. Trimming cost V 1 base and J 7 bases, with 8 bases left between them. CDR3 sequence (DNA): TGTGCCAGCAGCCAAGGCGGCGGGAATGAGCAGTTCTTC. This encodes CASSQGGGNEQFF.

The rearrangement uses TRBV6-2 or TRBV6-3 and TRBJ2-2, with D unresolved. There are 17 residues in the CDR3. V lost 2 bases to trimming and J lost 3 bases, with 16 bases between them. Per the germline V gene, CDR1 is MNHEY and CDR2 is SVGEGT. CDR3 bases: TGTGCCAGCAGTTACCCTTCGATCGCGCGCGACACCGGGGAGCTGTTTTTT. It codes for CASSYPSIARDTGELFF.

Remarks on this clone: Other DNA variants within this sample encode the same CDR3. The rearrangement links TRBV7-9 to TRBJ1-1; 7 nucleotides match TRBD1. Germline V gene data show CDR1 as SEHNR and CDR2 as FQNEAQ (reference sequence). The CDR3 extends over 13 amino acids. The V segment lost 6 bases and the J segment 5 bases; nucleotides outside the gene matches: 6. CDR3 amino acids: CASSRQGGTEAFF. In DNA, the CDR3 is TGTGCCAGCAGTAGACAGGGTGGGACTGAAGCTTTCTTT.

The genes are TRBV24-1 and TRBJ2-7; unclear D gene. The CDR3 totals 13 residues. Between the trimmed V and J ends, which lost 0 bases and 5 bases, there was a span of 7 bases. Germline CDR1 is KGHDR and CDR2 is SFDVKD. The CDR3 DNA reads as TGTGCCACCAGTGATTTGCCTTGGGACGAGCAGTACTTC. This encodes CATSDLPWDEQYF.

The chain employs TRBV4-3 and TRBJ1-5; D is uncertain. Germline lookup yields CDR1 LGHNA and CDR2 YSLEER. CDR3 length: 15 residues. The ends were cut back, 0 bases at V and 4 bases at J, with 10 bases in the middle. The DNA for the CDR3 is TGCGCCAGCAGCCAAGAATTGGATAGGAATCAGCCCCAGCATTTT. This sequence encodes CASSQELDRNQPQHF.

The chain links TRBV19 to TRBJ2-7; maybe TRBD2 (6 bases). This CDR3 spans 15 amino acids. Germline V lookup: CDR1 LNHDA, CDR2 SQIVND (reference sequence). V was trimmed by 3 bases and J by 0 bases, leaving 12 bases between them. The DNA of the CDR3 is TGTGCCAGTAGTATCTCCCGGGGGAGCTCCTACGAGCAGTACTTC. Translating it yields CASSISRGSSYEQYF.

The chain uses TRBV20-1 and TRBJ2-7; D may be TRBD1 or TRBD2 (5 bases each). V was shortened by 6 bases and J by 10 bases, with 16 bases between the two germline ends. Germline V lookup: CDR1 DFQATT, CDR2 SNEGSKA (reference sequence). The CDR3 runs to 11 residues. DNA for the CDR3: TGCAGTGCCTTGTTCGGGGCGCCCCAGTACTTC. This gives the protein CSALFGAPQYF.

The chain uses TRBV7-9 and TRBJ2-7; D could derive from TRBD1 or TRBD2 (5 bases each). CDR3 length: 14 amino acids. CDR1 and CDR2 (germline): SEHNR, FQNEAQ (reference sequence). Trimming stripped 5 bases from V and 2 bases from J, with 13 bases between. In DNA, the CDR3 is TGTGCCAGCAGCCTCCGGGACGGGACCTACGAGCAGTACTTC. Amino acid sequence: CASSLRDGTYEQYF.

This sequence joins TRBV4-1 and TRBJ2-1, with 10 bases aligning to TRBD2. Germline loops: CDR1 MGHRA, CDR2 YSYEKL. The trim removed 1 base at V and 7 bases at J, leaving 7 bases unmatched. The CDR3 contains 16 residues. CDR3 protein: CASSQVASGGRNEQFF. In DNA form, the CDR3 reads TGCGCCAGCAGCCAAGTCGCTAGCGGGGGCCGGAATGAGCAGTTCTTC.

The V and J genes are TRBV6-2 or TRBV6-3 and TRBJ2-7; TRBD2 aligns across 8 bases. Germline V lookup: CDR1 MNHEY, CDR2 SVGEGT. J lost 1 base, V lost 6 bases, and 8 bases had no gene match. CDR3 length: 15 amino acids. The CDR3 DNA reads TGTGCCAGCAGCTCACTAGCGGCGCTATCCTACGAGCAGTACTTC. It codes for CASSSLAALSYEQYF.

The CDR3 DNA reads as TGTGCCAGCAGTCAGATCTCCGGGGAGCTGTTTTTT. Protein product: CASSQISGELFF. The chain joins TRBV6-6 to TRBJ2-2; D is uncertain. CDR3 length equals 12 residues. CDR1 is MNHNY, CDR2 SVGAGI, per germline (reference sequence). Trimming took 5 bases from V and 6 from J, leaving 7 bases between them.

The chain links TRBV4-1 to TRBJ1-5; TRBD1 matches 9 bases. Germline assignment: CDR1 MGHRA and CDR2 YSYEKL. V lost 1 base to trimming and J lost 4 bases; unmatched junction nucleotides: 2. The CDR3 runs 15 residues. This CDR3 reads CASSQVGQGNQPQHF. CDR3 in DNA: TGCGCCAGCAGCCAAGTGGGACAGGGAAATCAGCCCCAGCATTTT.

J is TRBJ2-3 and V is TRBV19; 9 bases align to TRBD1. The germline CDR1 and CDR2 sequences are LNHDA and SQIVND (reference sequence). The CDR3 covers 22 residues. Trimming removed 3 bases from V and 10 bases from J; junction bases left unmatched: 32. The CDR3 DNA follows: TGTGCCAGTAGTATTGGTATCGGGGACAGGGTCGGTCCAGGTTCCCCCCAAGGGGCGCAGTATTTT. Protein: CASSIGIGDRVGPGSPQGAQYF.

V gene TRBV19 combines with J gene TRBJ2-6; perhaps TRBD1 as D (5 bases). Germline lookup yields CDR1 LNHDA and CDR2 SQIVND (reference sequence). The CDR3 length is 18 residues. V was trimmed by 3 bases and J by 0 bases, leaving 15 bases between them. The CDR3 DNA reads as TGTGCCAGTAGTATTTTGGACAAAATACCCTCTGGGGCCAACGTCCTGACTTTC. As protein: CASSILDKIPSGANVLTF. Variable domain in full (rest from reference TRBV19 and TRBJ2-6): DGGITQSPKYLFRKEGQNVTLSCEQNLNHDAMYWYRQDPGQGLRLIYYSQIVNDFQKGDIAEGYSVSREKKESFPLTVTSAQKNPTAFYLCASSILDKIPSGANVLTFGAGSRLTVL.

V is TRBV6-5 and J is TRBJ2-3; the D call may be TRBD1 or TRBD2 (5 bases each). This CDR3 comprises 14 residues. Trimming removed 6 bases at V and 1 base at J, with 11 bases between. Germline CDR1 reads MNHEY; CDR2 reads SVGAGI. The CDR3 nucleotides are TGTGCCAGCAGAAGGGACGGGGGCACAGATACGCAGTATTTT. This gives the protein CASRRDGGTDTQYF.

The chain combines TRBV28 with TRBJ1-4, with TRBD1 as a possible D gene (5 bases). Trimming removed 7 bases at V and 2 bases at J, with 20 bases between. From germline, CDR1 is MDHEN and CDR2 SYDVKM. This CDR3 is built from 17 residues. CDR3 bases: TGTGCCAGCACCTTTTCCCGAGGGGTTGGTACTAATGAAAAACTGTTTTTT. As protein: CASTFSRGVGTNEKLFF. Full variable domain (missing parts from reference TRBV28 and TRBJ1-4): DVKVTQSSRYLVKRTGEKVFLECVQDMDHENMFWYRQDPGLGLRLIYFSYDVKMKEKGDIPEGYSVSREKKERFSLILESASTNQTSMYLCASTFSRGVGTNEKLFFGSGTQLSVL.

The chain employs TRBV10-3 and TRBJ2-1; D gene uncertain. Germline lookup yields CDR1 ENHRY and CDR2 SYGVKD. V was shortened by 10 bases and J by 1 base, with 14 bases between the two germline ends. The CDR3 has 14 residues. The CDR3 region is CATTNGSSYNEQFF. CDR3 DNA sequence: TGTGCCACCACAAACGGATCTTCCTACAATGAGCAGTTCTTC.

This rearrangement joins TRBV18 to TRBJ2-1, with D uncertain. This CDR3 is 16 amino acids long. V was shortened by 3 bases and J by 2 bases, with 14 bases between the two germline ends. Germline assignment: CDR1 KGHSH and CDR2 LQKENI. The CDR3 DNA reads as TGTGCCAGCTCACCGGGTATAGCAGGCACCTACAATGAGCAGTTCTTC. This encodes CASSPGIAGTYNEQFF.

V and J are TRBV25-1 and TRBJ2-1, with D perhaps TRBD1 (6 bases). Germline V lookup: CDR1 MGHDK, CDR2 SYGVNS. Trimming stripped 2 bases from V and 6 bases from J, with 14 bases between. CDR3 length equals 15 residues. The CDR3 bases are TGTGCCAGCAGTGAACGGGGCAGGGGCGGCAATGAGCAGTTCTTC. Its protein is CASSERGRGGNEQFF. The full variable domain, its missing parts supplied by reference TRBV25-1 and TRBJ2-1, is EADIYQTPRYLVIGTGKKITLECSQTMGHDKMYWYQQDPGMELHLIHYSYGVNSTEKGDLSSESTVSRIRTEHFPLTLESARPSHTSQYLCASSERGRGGNEQFFGPGTRLTVL.